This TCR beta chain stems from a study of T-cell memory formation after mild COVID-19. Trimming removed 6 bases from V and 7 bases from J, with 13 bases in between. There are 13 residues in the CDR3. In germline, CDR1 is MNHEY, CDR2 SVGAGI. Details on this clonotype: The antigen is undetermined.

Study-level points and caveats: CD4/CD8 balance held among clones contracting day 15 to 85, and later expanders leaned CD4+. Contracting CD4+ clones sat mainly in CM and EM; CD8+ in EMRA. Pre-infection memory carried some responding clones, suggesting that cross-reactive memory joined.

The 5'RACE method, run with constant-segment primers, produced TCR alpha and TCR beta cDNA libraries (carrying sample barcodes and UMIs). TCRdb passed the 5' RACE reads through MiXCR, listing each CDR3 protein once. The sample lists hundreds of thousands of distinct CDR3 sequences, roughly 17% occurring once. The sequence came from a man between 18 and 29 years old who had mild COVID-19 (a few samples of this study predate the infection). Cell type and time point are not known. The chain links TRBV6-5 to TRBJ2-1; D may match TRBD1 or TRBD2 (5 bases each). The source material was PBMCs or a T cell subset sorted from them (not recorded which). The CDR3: CASSSGTTNEQFF. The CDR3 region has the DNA TGTGCCAGCAGCTCCGGGACGACGAATGAGCAGTTCTTC.